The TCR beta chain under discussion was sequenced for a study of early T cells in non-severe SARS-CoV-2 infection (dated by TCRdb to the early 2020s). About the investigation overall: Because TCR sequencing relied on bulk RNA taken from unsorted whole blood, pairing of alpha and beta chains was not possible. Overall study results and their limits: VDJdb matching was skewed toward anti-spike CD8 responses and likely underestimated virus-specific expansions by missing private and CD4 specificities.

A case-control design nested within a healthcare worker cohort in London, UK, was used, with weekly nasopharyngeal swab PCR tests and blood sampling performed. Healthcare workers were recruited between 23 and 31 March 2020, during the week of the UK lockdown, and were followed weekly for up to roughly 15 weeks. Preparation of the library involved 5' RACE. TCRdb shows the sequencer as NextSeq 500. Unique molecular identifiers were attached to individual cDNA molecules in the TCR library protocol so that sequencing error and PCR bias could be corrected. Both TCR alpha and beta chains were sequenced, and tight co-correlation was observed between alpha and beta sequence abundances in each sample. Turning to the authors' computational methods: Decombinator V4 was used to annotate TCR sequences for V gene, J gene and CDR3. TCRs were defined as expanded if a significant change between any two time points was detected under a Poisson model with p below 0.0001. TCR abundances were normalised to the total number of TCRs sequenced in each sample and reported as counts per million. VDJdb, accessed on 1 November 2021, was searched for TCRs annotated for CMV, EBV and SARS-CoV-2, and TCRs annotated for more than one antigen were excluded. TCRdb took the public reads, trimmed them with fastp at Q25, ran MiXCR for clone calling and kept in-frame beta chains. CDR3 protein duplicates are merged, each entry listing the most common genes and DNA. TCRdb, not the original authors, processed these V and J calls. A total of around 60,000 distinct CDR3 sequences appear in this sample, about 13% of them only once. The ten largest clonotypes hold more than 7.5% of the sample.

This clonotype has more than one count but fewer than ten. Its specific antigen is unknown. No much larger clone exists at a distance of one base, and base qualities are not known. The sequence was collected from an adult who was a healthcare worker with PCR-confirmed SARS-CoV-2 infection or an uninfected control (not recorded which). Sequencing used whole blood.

DNA sequence: TGTGCCAGCAGTTACGCAGGATTGAACACTGAAGCTTTCTTT. Translated, it gives CASSYAGLNTEAFF. The sequence links TRBV5-6 to TRBJ1-1, with the identity of the D gene unclear. V is clipped by 5 bases and J by 0 bases, and the sequence between their germline boundaries is 11 bases long. The CDR3 runs 14 amino acids, cysteine and phenylalanine included. Left in the record is the CDR3 DNA by itself, 42 bases read in frame from the first base. Based on the germline V gene, the CDR1 and CDR2 sequences are SGHDT and YYEEEE.